The 30 T cell receptor beta chains listed next were all sequenced from one sample in a study of blood T cell repertoires in COVID-19. Using immunoSEQ multiplex PCR, the repertoire was profiled, and TCRdb retains in-frame clones only, with some absent. Of about 160,000 clones listed, roughly four fifths are singletons. Sample: peripheral blood. The receptors were gathered from an elderly woman with acute or convalescent COVID-19.

This clone was seen once. The chain carries TRBV5-1 and TRBJ1-2; D not resolved. The length of the CDR3 is 14 residues. Germline values: CDR1 SGHRS, CDR2 YFSETQ. Trimming took 2 bases from V and 8 from J, leaving 16 bases between them. The CDR3 region has the DNA TGCGCCAGCAGCTTTGGGCGCGCGGGCTTCGGCTACACCTTC. Protein sequence: CASSFGRAGFGYTF.

The chain links TRBV19 to TRBJ1-1; D is unresolved. CDR1 and CDR2 from the germline V gene are LNHDA and SQIVND (reference sequence). This CDR3 is built from 12 residues. Trimming removed 5 bases at V and 1 base at J, with 5 bases between. Written as DNA, the CDR3 is TGTGCCAGTAGTTGGCAGAACACTGAAGCTTTCTTT. Protein sequence: CASSWQNTEAFF.

The chain links TRBV7-2 to TRBJ1-2; D gene unclear. Deletions cut 5 bases from V and 4 bases from J, with 11 bases between. The CDR3 has 13 residues. Germline loops: CDR1 SGHTA, CDR2 FQGNSA. Written as DNA, the CDR3 is TGTGCCAGCAGCCCCTTCGGGTCCTATGGCTACACCTTC. Encoded protein: CASSPFGSYGYTF.

This chain uses TRBV2 with TRBJ1-1; the D is unclear. CDR1 and CDR2 (germline): SNHLY, FYNNEI. There are 12 residues in the CDR3. The germline V and J ends were trimmed by 6 bases and 6 bases, with 11 bases remaining between them. The CDR3 DNA follows: TGTGCCAGCAGCGAGGAGGAGCCTGAAGCTTTCTTT. It yields the protein CASSEEEPEAFF. The full variable domain, completed using reference TRBV2 and TRBJ1-1, is EPEVTQTPSHQVTQMGQEVILRCVPISNHLYFYWYRQILGQKVEFLVSFYNNEISEKSEIFDDQFSVERPDGSNFTLKIRSTKLEDSAMYFCASSEEEPEAFFGQGTRLTVV.

The chain links TRBV7-8 to TRBJ1-5; D gene uncertain. Germline loops: CDR1 SGHVS, CDR2 FQNEAQ. Trimming took 2 bases from V and 7 from J, leaving 15 bases between them. The CDR3 covers 15 residues. CDR3 nucleotide sequence: TGTGCCAGCAGCTTAATGTTAGGAAGCGGGCAGCCCCAGCATTTT. It codes for CASSLMLGSGQPQHF.

This chain links TRBV5-1 with TRBJ1-3; D unclear. The ends were cut back, 4 bases at V and 9 bases at J, with 11 bases in the middle. The CDR3 has 12 amino acids. In germline, CDR1 is SGHRS, CDR2 YFSETQ. The CDR3 region has the DNA TGCGCCAGCAGCAGTGATGCCAGCACCATATATTTT. This codes for CASSSDASTIYF.

The chain has TRBV18 and TRBJ1-3; D is unresolved. This CDR3 has 15 residues. Trimming pared 2 bases from V and 4 bases from J, leaving 12 bases between. The germline V gene encodes CDR1 KGHSH and CDR2 LQKENI. The CDR3 nucleotides read TGTGCCAGCTCACCAGTCGGCCGGAGAGGAAACACCATATATTTT. It codes for CASSPVGRRGNTIYF.

The chain uses TRBV5-4 and TRBJ2-6; TRBD2 aligns across 14 bases. Germline CDR1 and CDR2: SGHNT and YYREEE (reference sequence). V dropped 3 bases and J dropped 2; count of bases not matched to a gene: 4. This CDR3 region has 18 residues. The CDR3 nucleotides are TGTGCCAGCAGCTCCAGACTAGCGGGAGGGACTGGGGCCAACGTCCTGACTTTC. Encoded protein: CASSSRLAGGTGANVLTF.

The rearrangement uses TRBV12-3 or TRBV12-4 and TRBJ1-2; no clear D gene. The V gene lost 3 bases and the J gene lost 2 bases, with 7 bases spanning the gap. The CDR3 consists of 13 residues. The CDR3 region has the DNA TGTGCCAGCAGTTTTTATCAGAACTATGGCTACACCTTC. Protein sequence: CASSFYQNYGYTF.

V gene TRBV4-1 combines with J gene TRBJ1-1, with D possibly being TRBD1 (5 bases). V lost 1 base, J lost 2 bases, and 17 bases lay in between. This CDR3 is 17 amino acids long. The germline gives CDR1 MGHRA, CDR2 YSYEKL. The chain's CDR3 is CASSQVDTPRPNTEAFF. The CDR3 DNA follows: TGCGCCAGCAGCCAAGTGGACACCCCGAGGCCTAACACTGAAGCTTTCTTT.

The chain is built from TRBV5-4 and TRBJ2-1; 11 nucleotides match TRBD2. Germline CDR1 is SGHNT and CDR2 is YYREEE (reference sequence). V trimming: 1 base; J trimming: 12 bases; junction bases outside the gene matches: 6. There are 14 residues in the CDR3. CDR3 sequence (DNA): TGTGCCAGCAGCTTGATGGGACTAGCGGCGGGGCAGTTCTTC. It codes for CASSLMGLAAGQFF.

The rearrangement links TRBV10-2 to TRBJ2-3, with TRBD2 as a possible D gene (6 bases). V was trimmed by 5 bases and J by 4 bases, leaving 13 bases between them. The germline gives CDR1 WSHSY, CDR2 SAAADI. There are 14 residues in the CDR3. The CDR3 DNA reads TGCGCCAGCAGTATTGGGACTTCCGCAGATACGCAGTATTTT. Protein sequence: CASSIGTSADTQYF.

The chain links TRBV7-9 to TRBJ1-1; D call uncertain. This CDR3 spans 12 amino acids. Trimming cost V 3 bases and J 8 bases, with 10 bases left between them. Per germline, CDR1 SEHNR and CDR2 FQNEAQ (reference sequence). CDR3 residues: CASSFSGIEAFF. The CDR3 DNA reads as TGTGCCAGCAGCTTCTCCGGGATCGAAGCTTTCTTT.

J is TRBJ2-7 and V is TRBV3-1 (or the pseudogene TRBV3-2); 8 bases are shared with TRBD2. Germline lookup yields CDR1 LGHDT and CDR2 YNNKEL (reference sequence). CDR3 length equals 16 residues. The V gene end was trimmed by 5 bases and the J gene end by 4 bases; junction bases not matched to a gene: 13. The CDR3, as DNA: TGTGCCAGCAGCACCCGTTCTAGCGGGCGACCTTACGAGCAGTACTTC. It is translated as CASSTRSSGRPYEQYF.

This CDR3 reads CASSPPGHIPPTF. The CDR3 nucleotides are TGTGCATCAAGCCCCCCGGGACATATCCCCCCCACCTTC. The chain uses TRBV2 and TRBJ1-2, with TRBD1 as a possible D gene (6 bases). The CDR3 loop spans 13 amino acids. Germline-derived CDR1 and CDR2 are SNHLY and FYNNEI.

This chain joins TRBV6-6 and TRBJ1-1; D might be TRBD1 (6 bases). The germline CDR1 and CDR2 sequences are MNHNY and SVGAGI (reference sequence). Trimming cost V 5 bases and J 10 bases, with 11 bases left between them. The CDR3 extends over 11 amino acids. The CDR3 protein is CASSPDSAAFF. The CDR3 DNA sequence: TGTGCCAGCAGTCCGGACAGTGCAGCTTTCTTT.

The chain combines TRBV5-1 with TRBJ1-5, with no clear D. Germline CDR1 and CDR2: SGHRS and YFSETQ. The CDR3 loop spans 15 amino acids. Trimming took 4 bases from V and 5 from J, leaving 16 bases between them. Written as DNA, the CDR3 is TGCGCCAGCAGCCCCTGGTCAGGCCTTGATCAGCCCCAGCATTTT. Residues: CASSPWSGLDQPQHF.

The chain joins TRBV7-9 to TRBJ1-1; D might be TRBD1 (6 bases). V was shortened by 6 bases and J by 1 base, with 18 bases between the two germline ends. The germline V gene has CDR1 SEHNR and CDR2 FQNEAQ (reference sequence). CDR3 size: 16 residues. In DNA form, the CDR3 reads TGTGCCAGCAGGGGGAGCCAACAGGGCCCGAACACTGAAGCTTTCTTT. Amino acid sequence: CASRGSQQGPNTEAFF.

In its sample, this clone was seen once. The chain carries TRBV5-6 and TRBJ2-4, with D possibly TRBD1 on 7 matching bases. V lost 1 base and J lost 5, with 13 bases in between. The CDR3 consists of 15 residues. Germline-derived CDR1 and CDR2 are SGHDT and YYEEEE. The CDR3 bases are TGTGCCAGCAGCTTGTTAGCAGGGGGGCAAAACATTCAGTACTTC. Protein sequence: CASSLLAGGQNIQYF.

V usage is TRBV11-2 and J usage is TRBJ2-5; TRBD2 agrees at 13 bases. The V segment lost 3 bases and the J segment 4 bases; nucleotides outside the gene matches: 5. CDR1 and CDR2 from the germline V gene are SGHAT and FQNNGV. This CDR3 is built from 16 residues. The CDR3 DNA sequence: TGTGCCAGCAGCTTCGGACTAGCGGGAGCTGGAGAGACCCAGTACTTC. Translated: CASSFGLAGAGETQYF.

In this sample, this clone turned up a few times. This sequence joins TRBV21-1 and TRBJ2-1; the D call of TRBD2 is as the table states it, not checked on the DNA. TRBV21-1 is a pseudogene segment. CDR3 length: 14 residues. The chain's CDR3 is CASIIAGACNEQFF. The DNA of the CDR3 is TGTGCCAGCATCATAGCGGGAGCCTGCAATGAGCAGTTCTTC.

This chain connects TRBV15 to TRBJ2-1; 12 bases line up with TRBD2. V dropped 4 bases and J dropped 4; count of bases not matched to a gene: 14. The CDR3 covers 19 residues. In germline, CDR1 is LNHNV, CDR2 YYDKDF (reference sequence). This CDR3 is CATSNLLAGGGRIYNEQFF. In DNA, the CDR3 is TGTGCCACCAGCAATTTACTAGCGGGAGGTGGCCGCATTTACAATGAGCAGTTCTTC.

This sequence joins TRBV7-6 and TRBJ1-1; weak D call: TRBD1 (6 bases). The V gene's germline CDR1 is SGHVS and CDR2 FNYEAQ. Trimming left V 4 bases short and J 4 bases short, with 16 bases between. The CDR3 totals 15 residues. CDR3 DNA sequence: TGTGCCAGCAGCTCAAACCCAGGGGCCGGCACTGAAGCTTTCTTT. The encoded protein is CASSSNPGAGTEAFF.

The CDR3: CASSPQGGYEQYF. For the CDR3, the DNA is TGCGCCAGCAGCCCTCAGGGTGGATACGAGCAGTACTTC. The chain is built from TRBV5-1 and TRBJ2-7; D may be TRBD1 (5 bases). This CDR3 has 13 residues. Germline lookup yields CDR1 SGHRS and CDR2 YFSETQ. V shed 4 bases and J shed 4 bases, with 12 bases lying between them. Based on the CDR3 plus reference TRBV5-1 and TRBJ2-7, the full variable domain is KAGVTQTPRYLIKTRGQQVTLSCSPISGHRSVSWYQQTPGQGLQFLFEYFSETQRNKGNFPGRFSGRQFSNSRSEMNVSTLELGDSALYLCASSPQGGYEQYFGPGTRLTVT.

The chain carries TRBV27 and TRBJ2-1, with 9 bases that match TRBD2. Germline V gene data show CDR1 as MNHEY and CDR2 as SMNVEV (reference sequence). The CDR3 runs to 14 residues. The V gene end was trimmed by 2 bases and the J gene end by 10 bases; junction bases not matched to a gene: 6. The CDR3 nucleotides read TGTGCCAGCAGTTTAGCGGGAGGGCCTTGGGAGCAGTTCTTC. This codes for CASSLAGGPWEQFF.

The gene calls are TRBV9 and TRBJ1-6, with TRBD1 matching over 7 bases. CDR3 length: 13 amino acids. Germline V gives CDR1 SGDLS, CDR2 YYNGEE. Trimming removed 5 bases from V and 10 bases from J; junction bases left unmatched: 6. CDR3 sequence reads: CASSKDRESPLHF. CDR3 DNA sequence: TGTGCCAGCAGTAAAGACAGGGAATCACCCCTCCACTTT.

The chain is built from TRBV30 and TRBJ1-1; D not certain. The CDR3 length is 13 residues. From germline, CDR1 is GTSNPN and CDR2 SVGIG (reference sequence). V gave up 0 bases and J gave up 0 bases, with 5 bases separating them. In DNA form, the CDR3 reads TGTGCCTGGAGTGTTAGTGTGAACACTGAAGCTTTCTTT. Amino acids: CAWSVSVNTEAFF. Supplemented by reference TRBV30 and TRBJ1-1, the full variable domain reads SQTIHQWPATLVQPVGSPLSLECTVEGTSNPNLYWYRQAAGRGLQLLFYSVGIGQISSEVPQNLSASRPQDRQFILSSKKLLLSDSGFYLCAWSVSVNTEAFFGQGTRLTVV.

The gene calls are TRBV7-2 and TRBJ2-2; 10 nucleotides align to TRBD2. The CDR3 is 17 residues long. Looked up from germline, CDR1 is SGHTA and CDR2 is FQGNSA. V gave up 2 bases and J gave up 1 base; unmatched junction bases: 4. The DNA for the CDR3 is TGTGCCAGCAGCTTAAGGGCTAGCGGGGGGAACACCGGGGAGCTGTTTTTT. Translation gives CASSLRASGGNTGELFF.

The V call is TRBV6-5, the J call TRBJ2-3; 8 bases align to TRBD2. V lost 1 base, J lost 3 bases, and 0 bases stayed unmatched. This CDR3 is 14 amino acids long. Per the germline V gene, CDR1 is MNHEY and CDR2 is SVGAGI. This CDR3 is CASSYLAGTDTQYF. The CDR3 region has the DNA TGTGCCAGCAGTTACTTAGCGGGAACAGATACGCAGTATTTT.

V gene TRBV6-1 combines with J gene TRBJ2-2; D might be TRBD1 (6 bases). This CDR3 is 16 amino acids long. The V gene lost 4 bases and the J gene lost 6 bases, with 18 bases spanning the gap. The germline V gene has CDR1 MNHNS and CDR2 SASEGT. In DNA form, the CDR3 reads TGTGCCAGCAGTGGCCCCCGGACAGCATCGCCCGGGGAGCTGTTTTTT. Translated, it gives CASSGPRTASPGELFF.